The present T cell receptor (beta chain) was sequenced within a study of identical twins. As for this clonotype: Its antigen remains unidentified.

A single record per CDR3 protein comes from TCRdb applying MiXCR to the 5' RACE reads. The sample lists some 1,700,000 distinct CDR3 sequences, more than 30% occurring once. CDR3 length: 13 amino acids. Germline lookup yields CDR1 SQVTM and CDR2 ANQGSEA. Trimming removed 3 bases at V and 1 base at J, with 6 bases between. Overall study results and limits: Clonotypes of the beta chain that were abundant in cord blood carried fewer insertions (memory repertoires showed none). Researchers caution that invariant MAIT and iNKT cells could partly confound zero-insertion analyses.

The sequenced sample consisted of cord blood. This sequence joins TRBV29-1 and TRBJ2-2; no definite D call. This clonotype was obtained from a newborn girl in good health. DNA for the CDR3: TGCAGCGTTGATCGTCAGAACACCGGGGAGCTGTTTTTT. It encodes CSVDRQNTGELFF.